Listed below are T cell receptor beta chains from one sample, sequenced in a study of identical twins. TCRdb ran MiXCR on the 5' RACE reads and lists one entry per CDR3 protein. Here the sample spans approximately 500,000 distinct CDR3 sequences, 13% to 15% being singletons. The same data also went into a second study, on yellow fever vaccine responses in identical twins.

Sequencing was carried out using CD4+ T cells sorted from blood. The receptors were gathered from a woman aged 18-29 years in good health. Both conserved end residues are part of each CDR3. Size tells how often a clone was seen (once, few, many) or the class of an expanded clone, and some rows leave it out.

abundance: NA; v_gene: TRBV20-1; j_gene: TRBJ2-7; CDR3aa: CSARREINYEQYF
abundance: NA; v_gene: TRBV7-9; j_gene: TRBJ1-1; CDR3aa: CASGWGQKAFF
abundance: NA; v_gene: TRBV12-3/TRBV12-4; j_gene: TRBJ1-1; CDR3aa: CASSSPHKTGGTEAFF
abundance: few; v_gene: TRBV5-1; j_gene: TRBJ2-7; CDR3aa: CASSSELTSGSFEQYF
abundance: NA; v_gene: TRBV12-3/TRBV12-4; j_gene: TRBJ2-5; CDR3aa: CASSLVAGGTETQYF
abundance: few; v_gene: TRBV12-3/TRBV12-4; j_gene: TRBJ2-7; CDR3aa: CASSLKATYEQYF
abundance: few; v_gene: TRBV7-2; j_gene: TRBJ2-1; CDR3aa: CASSNIGVYNEQFF
abundance: few; v_gene: TRBV24-1; j_gene: TRBJ2-1; CDR3aa: CATSRGYSYNEQFF
abundance: few; v_gene: TRBV29-1; j_gene: TRBJ1-1; CDR3aa: CSAHPFDRRNTEAFF
abundance: many; v_gene: TRBV5-1; j_gene: TRBJ1-1; CDR3aa: CASSETTGSTEAFF
abundance: NA; v_gene: TRBV5-5; j_gene: TRBJ2-3; CDR3aa: CASSPGGLAGVTQYF
abundance: NA; v_gene: TRBV20-1; j_gene: TRBJ2-3; CDR3aa: CSARQGNGDTQYF
abundance: many; v_gene: TRBV20-1; j_gene: TRBJ1-1; CDR3aa: CSASPGHKNTEAFF
abundance: few; v_gene: TRBV5-1; j_gene: TRBJ1-1; CDR3aa: CASSFMGQLEAFF
abundance: few; v_gene: TRBV18; j_gene: TRBJ2-5; CDR3aa: CASSPQQYQETQYF
abundance: NA; v_gene: TRBV5-1; j_gene: TRBJ1-2; CDR3aa: CASSSDSGGNYGYTF
abundance: many; v_gene: TRBV12-3/TRBV12-4; j_gene: TRBJ2-2; CDR3aa: CASSFGNEIGELFF
abundance: few; v_gene: TRBV20-1; j_gene: TRBJ1-1; CDR3aa: CSARWSMNTEAFF
abundance: NA; v_gene: TRBV25-1; j_gene: TRBJ2-5; CDR3aa: CASSEGGNLQETQYF
abundance: NA; v_gene: TRBV7-9; j_gene: TRBJ2-2; CDR3aa: CASSFSNGSPTGELFF
abundance: NA; v_gene: TRBV19; j_gene: TRBJ2-5; CDR3aa: CASSVLAGVGETQYF
abundance: NA; v_gene: TRBV20-1; j_gene: TRBJ2-3; CDR3aa: CSARPPSGREGDTQYF
abundance: NA; v_gene: TRBV6-2/TRBV6-3; j_gene: TRBJ2-1; CDR3aa: CASSDPGLAGVNEQFF
abundance: NA; v_gene: TRBV6-5; j_gene: TRBJ1-1; CDR3aa: CASSYSMIQGIVFF
abundance: NA; v_gene: TRBV12-3/TRBV12-4; j_gene: TRBJ2-7; CDR3aa: CASSLGWGGEQYF
abundance: NA; v_gene: TRBV7-2; j_gene: TRBJ2-1; CDR3aa: CASSHNALAGTYNEQFF
abundance: NA; v_gene: TRBV6-1; j_gene: TRBJ2-7; CDR3aa: CASSGGAKLSGEQYF
abundance: NA; v_gene: TRBV4-1; j_gene: TRBJ2-2; CDR3aa: CASRLGGRGTGELFF
abundance: NA; v_gene: TRBV20-1; j_gene: TRBJ2-5; CDR3aa: CSARGRQGLETQYF
abundance: NA; v_gene: TRBV12-3/TRBV12-4; j_gene: TRBJ2-1; CDR3aa: CASSFLPRGASGRGNEQFF
abundance: NA; v_gene: TRBV19; j_gene: TRBJ2-7; CDR3aa: CASSIFGRGTGGAEQYF
abundance: few; v_gene: TRBV27; j_gene: TRBJ2-1; CDR3aa: CATRAGPRGNEQFF
abundance: NA; v_gene: TRBV20-1; j_gene: TRBJ2-3; CDR3aa: CSAGFQGIDTQYF
abundance: few; v_gene: TRBV20-1; j_gene: TRBJ2-1; CDR3aa: CSARGGQSFYDEQFF
abundance: NA; v_gene: TRBV5-1; j_gene: TRBJ1-2; CDR3aa: CASSSGQGFGYTF
abundance: many; v_gene: TRBV5-1; j_gene: TRBJ2-3; CDR3aa: CASSDRLRTDTQYF
abundance: NA; v_gene: TRBV12-3/TRBV12-4; j_gene: TRBJ2-7; CDR3aa: CASLSGLGYEQYF
abundance: NA; v_gene: TRBV5-1; j_gene: TRBJ2-5; CDR3aa: CASKTGVQETQYF
abundance: NA; v_gene: TRBV6-1; j_gene: TRBJ2-5; CDR3aa: CASRRGRQETQYF
abundance: few; v_gene: TRBV7-2; j_gene: TRBJ1-2; CDR3aa: CASSSLGGGSYGYTF
abundance: NA; v_gene: TRBV28; j_gene: TRBJ2-7; CDR3aa: CASSKGSSYEQYF
abundance: few; v_gene: TRBV3-1; j_gene: TRBJ2-1; CDR3aa: CASSQGTSGGYNEQFF
abundance: few; v_gene: TRBV5-1; j_gene: TRBJ2-3; CDR3aa: CASSLYQSVADTQYF
abundance: once; v_gene: TRBV7-8; j_gene: TRBJ2-3; CDR3aa: CASSWTSGGAGTDTQYF
abundance: few; v_gene: TRBV11-2; j_gene: TRBJ1-2; CDR3aa: CASSLADGNYGYTF
abundance: few; v_gene: TRBV28; j_gene: TRBJ2-3; CDR3aa: CASRVPQEYTDTQYF
abundance: NA; v_gene: TRBV9; j_gene: TRBJ2-1; CDR3aa: CASSVSVGEYNEQFF
abundance: NA; v_gene: TRBV5-1; j_gene: TRBJ1-1; CDR3aa: CASSLVDRGNTEAFF
abundance: many; v_gene: TRBV12-3/TRBV12-4; j_gene: TRBJ2-7; CDR3aa: CASKLAASYEQYF
abundance: NA; v_gene: TRBV18; j_gene: TRBJ1-1; CDR3aa: CASFEVAEAFF
abundance: few; v_gene: TRBV29-1; j_gene: TRBJ2-1; CDR3aa: CSVRPSPGQFNEQFF
abundance: NA; v_gene: TRBV20-1; j_gene: TRBJ2-5; CDR3aa: CCAPRGGAGHKETQYF
abundance: NA; v_gene: TRBV28; j_gene: TRBJ2-7; CDR3aa: CASSRKMTVSYEQYF
abundance: NA; v_gene: TRBV7-9; j_gene: TRBJ2-1; CDR3aa: CASSLDSQHYNEQFF
abundance: NA; v_gene: TRBV7-2; j_gene: TRBJ2-4; CDR3aa: CASSPTSGSGGNIQYF
abundance: NA; v_gene: TRBV7-8; j_gene: TRBJ2-5; CDR3aa: CASSPDRVNPRETQYF
abundance: NA; v_gene: TRBV7-8; j_gene: TRBJ2-4; CDR3aa: CASSLGWTGGELAKNIQYF
abundance: NA; v_gene: TRBV20-1; j_gene: TRBJ2-1; CDR3aa: CSALTTGSYNEQFF
abundance: NA; v_gene: TRBV20-1; j_gene: TRBJ2-1; CDR3aa: CSATTSALYNEQFF